A selection of T cell receptor beta chains follows, all from one sample in a study of metastatic and nonmetastatic thyroid tumors. MiXCR re-clonotyped the PCR reads for TCRdb. The sample lists some 17,000 clones; 29% were seen once. The sample comprised tumor tissue. These receptors all stem from a female donor with papillary thyroid cancer or a benign thyroid nodule (not recorded which). Some clones in this sample may be carry-over from other donors' samples. The conserved cysteine and the conserved F or W are not part of the CDR3 here. Size is stated for part of the rows, as once, few or many counts, or as a class when the clone is expanded.

>NA|TRBV20-1|TRBJ2-5
SARKRQETQY
>NA|TRBV11-3|TRBJ2-2
ASMTGWSELF
>NA|TRBV6-1|TRBJ1-1
ASNPTTGTGGTEAF
>NA|TRBV20-1|TRBJ2-1
SAREGLQVNEQF
>few|TRBV19|TRBJ1-1
ASTRQNMNTEAF
>NA|TRBV27|TRBJ2-6
ASSLLSPGANVLT
>NA|TRBV27|TRBJ2-3
ASSPRTGWPDTQY
>NA|TRBV12-3/TRBV12-4|TRBJ1-3
ASRGQGASGNTIY
>medium-sized|TRBV6-2/TRBV6-3|TRBJ2-7
ASSYFTAPYEQY
>many|TRBV20-1|TRBJ2-7
SASPASYEQY
>NA|TRBV5-1|TRBJ1-1
ASSFRGNTEAF
>few|TRBV27|TRBJ1-2
ASSLGTTGNYGYT
>NA|TRBV27|TRBJ2-1
ASSLSVGTSGSGEQF
>many|TRBV30|TRBJ2-1
AWSPLGRFNEQF